The TCR beta chain described here comes from a study of Graves' ophthalmopathy and Graves' hyperthyroidism. Study-level results: At about 70% sensitivity and 72.22% specificity, the model predicted progression of the ophthalmopathy. Classification of ophthalmopathy versus stable hyperthyroidism by a 13-signature model yielded around 88% sensitivity and just under 84% specificity.

Patients were excluded if they had other autoimmune diseases or uncontrolled infections, and likewise if pregnancy or lactation applied. The authors diagnosed from clinical symptoms, serum thyroxine, TRAb, thyroid ultrasound and orbital computed tomography. The sequenced template was RNA, covering the TCR beta CDR3 region. The first round was an RT-PCR with HTBI primers, and the second round was a multiplex PCR. Via MiXCR, TCRdb re-called the multiplex PCR reads, giving one row per CDR3 protein. The data show some 210,000 distinct CDR3 sequences, less than 30% seen once. Germline values: CDR1 SGHTA, CDR2 FQGNSA. Trimming stripped 4 bases from V and 5 bases from J, with 6 bases between. The CDR3 spans 11 residues. This clonotype occurred many times. Its target is not known.

This clonotype was obtained from a man in his fifties or sixties with Graves' ophthalmopathy. The chain carries TRBV7-2 and TRBJ2-7, with no clear D. The sample was peripheral blood. In DNA, the CDR3 is TGTGCCAGCAGCTCCCGGGACGAGCAGTACTTC. This encodes CASSSRDEQYF.